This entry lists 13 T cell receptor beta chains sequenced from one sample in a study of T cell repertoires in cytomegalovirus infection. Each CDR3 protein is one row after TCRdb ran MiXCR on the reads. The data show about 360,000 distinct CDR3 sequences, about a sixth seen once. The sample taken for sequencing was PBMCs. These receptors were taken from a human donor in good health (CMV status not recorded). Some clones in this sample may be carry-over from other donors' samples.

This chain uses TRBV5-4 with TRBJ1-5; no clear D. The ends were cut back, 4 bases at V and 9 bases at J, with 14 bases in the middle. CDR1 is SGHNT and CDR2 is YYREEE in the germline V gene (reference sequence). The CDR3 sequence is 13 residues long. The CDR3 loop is CASSLDGEGPQHF. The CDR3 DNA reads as TGTGCCAGCAGCCTGGACGGGGAAGGGCCCCAGCATTTT. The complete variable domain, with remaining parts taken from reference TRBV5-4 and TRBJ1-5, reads ETGVTQSPTHLIKTRGQQVTLRCSSQSGHNTVSWYQQALGQGPQFIFQYYREEENGRGNFPPRFSGLQFPNYSSELNVNALELDDSALYLCASSLDGEGPQHFGDGTRLSIL.

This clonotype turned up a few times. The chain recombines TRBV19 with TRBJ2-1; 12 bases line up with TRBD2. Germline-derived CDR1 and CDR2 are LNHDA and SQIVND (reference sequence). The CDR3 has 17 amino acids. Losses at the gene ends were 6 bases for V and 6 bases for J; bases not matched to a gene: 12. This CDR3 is CASSIAWTSGIPNEQFF. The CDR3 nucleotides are TGTGCCAGTAGCATCGCATGGACTAGCGGGATCCCCAATGAGCAGTTCTTC.

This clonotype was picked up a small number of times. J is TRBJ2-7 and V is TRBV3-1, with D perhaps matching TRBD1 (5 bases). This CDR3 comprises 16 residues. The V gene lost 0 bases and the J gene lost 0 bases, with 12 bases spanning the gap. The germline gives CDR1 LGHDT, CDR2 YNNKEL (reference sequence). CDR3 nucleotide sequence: TGTGCCAGCAGCCAAGATAGGACATCCGCCTCCTACGAGCAGTACTTC. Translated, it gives CASSQDRTSASYEQYF.

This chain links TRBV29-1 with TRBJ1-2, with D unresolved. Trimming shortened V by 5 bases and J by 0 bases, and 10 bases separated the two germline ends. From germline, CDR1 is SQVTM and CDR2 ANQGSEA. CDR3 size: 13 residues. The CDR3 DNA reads TGCAGCGTTTTTGACCGGACTAACTATGGCTACACCTTC. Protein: CSVFDRTNYGYTF.

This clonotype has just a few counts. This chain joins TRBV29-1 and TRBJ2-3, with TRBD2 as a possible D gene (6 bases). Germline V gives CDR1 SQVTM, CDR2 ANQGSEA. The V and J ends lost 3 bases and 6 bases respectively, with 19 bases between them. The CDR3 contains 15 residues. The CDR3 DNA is TGCAGCGTTGAGGGGGATAGCGGCCTATCCGATACGCAGTATTTT. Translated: CSVEGDSGLSDTQYF.

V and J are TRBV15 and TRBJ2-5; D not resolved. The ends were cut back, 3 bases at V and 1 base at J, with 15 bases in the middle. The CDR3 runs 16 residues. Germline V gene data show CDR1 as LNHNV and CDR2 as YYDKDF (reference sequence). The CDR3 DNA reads TGTGCCACCAGCAGCGGTTTTAGCAGGAGCCAAGAGACCCAGTACTTC. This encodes CATSSGFSRSQETQYF.

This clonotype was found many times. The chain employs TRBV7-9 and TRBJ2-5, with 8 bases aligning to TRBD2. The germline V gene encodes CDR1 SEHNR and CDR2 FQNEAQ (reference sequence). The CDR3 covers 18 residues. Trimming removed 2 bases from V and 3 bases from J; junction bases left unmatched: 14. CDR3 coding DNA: TGTGCCAGCAGCTTAAACCCCGTCAATAGCGGGACTGAAGAGACCCAGTACTTC. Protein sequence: CASSLNPVNSGTEETQYF.

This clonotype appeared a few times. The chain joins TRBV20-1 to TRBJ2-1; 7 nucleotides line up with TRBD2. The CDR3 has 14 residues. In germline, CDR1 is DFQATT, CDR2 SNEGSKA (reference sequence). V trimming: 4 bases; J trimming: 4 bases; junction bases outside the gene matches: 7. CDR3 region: CSATRTSLYNEQFF. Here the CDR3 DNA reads TGCAGTGCTACCCGGACTAGTCTATACAATGAGCAGTTCTTC.

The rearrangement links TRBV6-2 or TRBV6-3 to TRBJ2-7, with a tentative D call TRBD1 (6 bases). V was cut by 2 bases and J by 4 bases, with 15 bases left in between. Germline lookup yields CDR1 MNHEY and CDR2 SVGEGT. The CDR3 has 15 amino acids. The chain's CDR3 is CASSYPQGLDYEQYF. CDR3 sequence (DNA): TGTGCCAGCAGTTACCCACAGGGTCTAGATTACGAGCAGTACTTC.

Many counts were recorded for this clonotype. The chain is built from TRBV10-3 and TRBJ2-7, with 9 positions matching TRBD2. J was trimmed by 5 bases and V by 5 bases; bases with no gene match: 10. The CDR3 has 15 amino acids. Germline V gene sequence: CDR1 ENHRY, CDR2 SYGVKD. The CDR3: CAISLIAGVSNEQYF. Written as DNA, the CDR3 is TGTGCCATCAGTCTAATAGCGGGAGTTAGCAACGAGCAGTACTTC.

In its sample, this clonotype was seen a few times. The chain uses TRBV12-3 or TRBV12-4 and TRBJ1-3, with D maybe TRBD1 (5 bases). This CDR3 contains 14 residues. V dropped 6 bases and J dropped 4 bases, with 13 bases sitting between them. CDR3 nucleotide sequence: TGTGCCAGCAGCCGGGGCAAAGACGGAAACACCATATATTTT. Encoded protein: CASSRGKDGNTIYF.

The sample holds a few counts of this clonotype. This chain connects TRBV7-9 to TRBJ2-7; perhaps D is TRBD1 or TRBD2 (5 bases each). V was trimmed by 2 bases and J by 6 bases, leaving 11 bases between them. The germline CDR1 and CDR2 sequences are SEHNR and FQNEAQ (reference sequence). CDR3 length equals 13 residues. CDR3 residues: CASSLRGAVEQYF. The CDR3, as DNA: TGTGCCAGCAGCTTACGAGGGGCGGTCGAGCAGTACTTC.

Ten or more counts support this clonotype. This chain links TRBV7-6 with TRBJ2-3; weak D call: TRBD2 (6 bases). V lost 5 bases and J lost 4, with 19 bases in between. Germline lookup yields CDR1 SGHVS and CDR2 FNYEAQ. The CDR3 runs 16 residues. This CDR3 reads CASSLSAGPSPDTQYF. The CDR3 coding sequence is TGTGCCAGCAGCCTTAGCGCGGGACCATCTCCAGATACGCAGTATTTT.